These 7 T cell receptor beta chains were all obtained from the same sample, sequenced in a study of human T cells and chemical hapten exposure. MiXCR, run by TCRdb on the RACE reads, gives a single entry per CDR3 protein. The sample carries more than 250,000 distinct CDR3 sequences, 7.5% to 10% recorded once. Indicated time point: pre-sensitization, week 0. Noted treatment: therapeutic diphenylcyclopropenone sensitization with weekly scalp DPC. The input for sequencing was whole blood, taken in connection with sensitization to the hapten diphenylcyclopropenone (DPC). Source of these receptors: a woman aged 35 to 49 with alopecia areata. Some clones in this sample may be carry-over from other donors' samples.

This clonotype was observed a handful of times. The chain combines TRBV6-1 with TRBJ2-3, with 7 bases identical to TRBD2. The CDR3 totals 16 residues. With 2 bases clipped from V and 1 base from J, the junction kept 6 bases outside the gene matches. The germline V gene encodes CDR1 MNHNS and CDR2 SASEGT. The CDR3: CASSELGGRGTDTQYF. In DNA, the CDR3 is TGTGCCAGCAGTGAATTGGGAGGGAGGGGCACAGATACGCAGTATTTT.

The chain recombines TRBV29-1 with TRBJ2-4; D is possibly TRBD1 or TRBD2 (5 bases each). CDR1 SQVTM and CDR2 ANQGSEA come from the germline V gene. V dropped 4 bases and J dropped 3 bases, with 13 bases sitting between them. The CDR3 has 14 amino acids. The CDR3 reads CSVAPGQNKNIQYF. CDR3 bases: TGCAGCGTTGCACCGGGGCAAAACAAAAACATTCAGTACTTC.

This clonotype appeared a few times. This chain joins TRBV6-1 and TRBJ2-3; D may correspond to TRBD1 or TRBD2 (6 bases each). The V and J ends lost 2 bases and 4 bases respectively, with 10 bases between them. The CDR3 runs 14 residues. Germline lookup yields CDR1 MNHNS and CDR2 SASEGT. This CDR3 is CASSESGGPDTQYF. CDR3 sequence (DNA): TGTGCCAGCAGTGAATCTGGGGGGCCAGATACGCAGTATTTT.

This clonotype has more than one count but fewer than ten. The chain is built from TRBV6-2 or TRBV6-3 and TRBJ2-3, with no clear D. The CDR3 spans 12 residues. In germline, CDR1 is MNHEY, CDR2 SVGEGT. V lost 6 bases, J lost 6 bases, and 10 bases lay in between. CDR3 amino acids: CASRPSADTQYF. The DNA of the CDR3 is TGTGCCAGCAGGCCATCCGCTGATACGCAGTATTTT.

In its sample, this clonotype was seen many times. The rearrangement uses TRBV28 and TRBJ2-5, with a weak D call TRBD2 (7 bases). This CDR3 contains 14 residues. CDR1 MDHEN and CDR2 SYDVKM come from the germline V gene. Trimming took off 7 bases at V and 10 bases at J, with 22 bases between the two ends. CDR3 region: CASTTRRGAGVQYF. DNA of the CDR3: TGTGCCAGCACCACTCGTCGGGGGGCCGGAGTCCAGTACTTC. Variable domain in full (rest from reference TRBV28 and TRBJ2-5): DVKVTQSSRYLVKRTGEKVFLECVQDMDHENMFWYRQDPGLGLRLIYFSYDVKMKEKGDIPEGYSVSREKKERFSLILESASTNQTSMYLCASTTRRGAGVQYFGPGTRLLVL.

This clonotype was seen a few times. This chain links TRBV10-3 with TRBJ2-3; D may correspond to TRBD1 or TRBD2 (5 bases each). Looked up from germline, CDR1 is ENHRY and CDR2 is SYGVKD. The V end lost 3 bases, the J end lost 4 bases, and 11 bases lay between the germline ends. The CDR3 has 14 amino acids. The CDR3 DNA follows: TGTGCCATCAGTGATGCGAGAGGGGCAGATACGCAGTATTTT. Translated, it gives CAISDARGADTQYF.

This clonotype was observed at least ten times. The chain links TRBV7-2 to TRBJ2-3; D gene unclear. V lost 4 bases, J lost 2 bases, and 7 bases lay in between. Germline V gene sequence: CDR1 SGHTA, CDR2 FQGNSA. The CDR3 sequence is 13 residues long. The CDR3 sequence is CASSSAHTDTQYF. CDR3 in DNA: TGTGCCAGCAGCTCAGCGCACACAGATACGCAGTATTTT.